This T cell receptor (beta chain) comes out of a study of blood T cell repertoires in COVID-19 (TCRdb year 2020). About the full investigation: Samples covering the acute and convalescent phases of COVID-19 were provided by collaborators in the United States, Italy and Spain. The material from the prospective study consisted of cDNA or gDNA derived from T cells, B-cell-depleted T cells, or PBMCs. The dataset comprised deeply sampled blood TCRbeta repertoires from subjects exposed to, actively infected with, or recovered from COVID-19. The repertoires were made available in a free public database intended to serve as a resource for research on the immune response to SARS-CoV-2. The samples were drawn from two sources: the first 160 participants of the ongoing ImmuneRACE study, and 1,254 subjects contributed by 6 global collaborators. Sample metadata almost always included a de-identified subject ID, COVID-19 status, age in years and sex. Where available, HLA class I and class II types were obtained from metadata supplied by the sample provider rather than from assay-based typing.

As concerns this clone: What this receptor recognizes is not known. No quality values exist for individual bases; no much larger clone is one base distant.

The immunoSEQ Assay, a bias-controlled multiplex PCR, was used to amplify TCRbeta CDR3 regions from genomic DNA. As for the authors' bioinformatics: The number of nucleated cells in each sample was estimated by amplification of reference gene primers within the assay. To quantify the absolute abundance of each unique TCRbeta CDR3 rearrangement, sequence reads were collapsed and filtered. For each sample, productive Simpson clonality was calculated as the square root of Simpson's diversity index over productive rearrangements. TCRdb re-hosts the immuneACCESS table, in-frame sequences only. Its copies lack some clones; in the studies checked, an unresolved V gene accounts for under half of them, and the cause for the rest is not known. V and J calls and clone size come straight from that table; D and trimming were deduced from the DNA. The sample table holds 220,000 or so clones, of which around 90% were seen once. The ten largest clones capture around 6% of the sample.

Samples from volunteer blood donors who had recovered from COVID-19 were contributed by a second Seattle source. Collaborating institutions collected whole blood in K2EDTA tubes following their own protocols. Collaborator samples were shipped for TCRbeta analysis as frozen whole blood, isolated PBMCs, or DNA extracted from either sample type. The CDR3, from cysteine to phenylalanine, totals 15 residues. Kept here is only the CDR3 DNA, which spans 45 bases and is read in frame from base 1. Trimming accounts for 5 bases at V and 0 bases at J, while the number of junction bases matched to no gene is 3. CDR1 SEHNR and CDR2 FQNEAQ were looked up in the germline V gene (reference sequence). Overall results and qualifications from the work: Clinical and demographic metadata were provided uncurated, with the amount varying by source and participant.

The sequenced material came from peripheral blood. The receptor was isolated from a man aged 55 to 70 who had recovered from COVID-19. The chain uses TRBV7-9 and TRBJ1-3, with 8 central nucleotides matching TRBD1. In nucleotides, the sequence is TGTGCCAGCAGCCCGGGACAGGTCTCTGGAAACACCATATATTTT. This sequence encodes CASSPGQVSGNTIYF.